This entry describes one T cell receptor beta chain. Its specificity is not known. Sequencing was performed with immunoSEQ multiplex PCR; in TCRdb, only in-frame clones are kept and a portion is missing. The sample has 50,000 to 70,000 clones, about 89% seen once; the top ten hold about 4.1%. The data originate from a study of OX40 agonist ivuxolimab in advanced cancers. Study outcomes and limitations: No determination was made of the antigen specificity of the expanded peripheral T cells.

The sequence was collected from an adult with an advanced solid tumor such as melanoma, head and neck, liver or kidney cancer. The source was CD4+ or CD8+ T cells sorted from blood, collected in a trial of the OX40 agonist ivuxolimab.

CDR3 nucleotides: TGTGCCAGCAGTTTATCGGTGTGGGAGCGTACGAGCACAGATACGCAGTATTTT. As protein: CASSLSVWERTSTDTQYF. This rearrangement joins TRBV28 to TRBJ2-3; weak D call: TRBD2 (5 bases). The ends were cut back, 1 base at V and 0 bases at J, with 17 bases in the middle. Per germline, CDR1 MDHEN and CDR2 SYDVKM. The length of the CDR3 is 18 residues.